These T cell receptor beta chains were read from a single sample in a study of chemoradiotherapy in HPV16-positive cancers. TCRdb's copy holds only in-frame clones and misses some; the assay was immunoSEQ multiplex PCR. The sample has about 16,000 clones; 65% to 80% are singletons. The sequencing here drew on tumor tissue, taken from a patient who underwent chemoradiotherapy. The receptors come from a human donor with HPV-associated anogenital cancer. Each CDR3 is given with its conserved first and last residue. The D gene is left open where the match is weak. Not every row has a clone size; where given, it reads once, few, many or a size class.

D gene,J gene,V gene,clone size,CDR3 protein,CDR3 DNA
NA,TRBJ1-4,TRBV5-1,NA,CASSLAAQGIQKLFF,TGCGCCAGCAGCTTGGCCGCACAGGGTATTCAAAAACTGTTTTTT
TRBD2,TRBJ2-2,TRBV10-1,NA,CASSDSGGHTGELFF,TGCGCTAGCAGTGATAGCGGGGGGCACACCGGGGAGCTGTTTTTT
NA,TRBJ1-4,TRBV20-1,few,CSAYRAQKLFF,TGCAGTGCTTACAGGGCCCAAAAACTGTTTTTT
NA,TRBJ1-4,TRBV6-1,NA,CASHNREGEKLFF,TGTGCCAGCCATAACAGGGAGGGAGAAAAACTGTTTTTT
NA,TRBJ2-3,TRBV11-2,NA,CASSSDGALGADTQYF,TGTGCCAGCAGCTCTGATGGGGCTTTAGGGGCAGATACGCAGTATTTT
NA,TRBJ1-5,TRBV6-1,medium-sized,CASREIDRINQPQHF,TGTGCCAGCAGGGAAATCGACAGAATCAATCAGCCCCAGCATTTT
NA,TRBJ1-5,TRBV19,once,CASRDRYSNQPQHF,TGTGCCAGTAGAGACAGATATAGCAATCAGCCCCAGCATTTT
NA,TRBJ2-1,TRBV5-6,NA,CASSLGGEYNEQFF,TGTGCCAGCAGCTTGGGGGGCGAGTACAATGAGCAGTTCTTC
TRBD1,TRBJ2-1,TRBV28,NA,CASRDTRGPHNEQFF,TGTGCCAGCAGGGATACCAGGGGGCCCCACAATGAGCAGTTCTTC
TRBD1,TRBJ2-7,TRBV27,NA,CASNPTGGVYEQYF,TGTGCCAGCAACCCGACAGGGGGAGTCTACGAGCAGTACTTC
TRBD1,TRBJ1-2,TRBV5-4,NA,CASSPVGPFGTGNGYTF,TGTGCCAGCAGCCCAGTGGGACCCTTCGGGACAGGGAATGGCTACACCTTC